This record covers a single TCR beta chain. Its antigen is still unknown. No much larger clone is present one base from it, and per-base qualities are unavailable. Receptors were amplified or captured by the immunoSEQ multiplex PCR assay. The paper's processing steps were these. To diagnose cytomegalovirus status from the catalog of TCR beta chain sequences, a statistical classification framework was built. TCRdb holds this immuneACCESS table with in-frame rearrangements only. Some clones are missing; in checked studies, unresolved V genes explain under half, and the rest has no known cause. V and J calls and clone size are those listed in that table; D and trimming were worked out from the DNA. This sample holds about 88,000 clones; around 82% were observed only once. Jointly, the top ten make up around 10% of the sample. This sample is part of a study of cytomegalovirus exposure and HLA in healthy donors (dated by TCRdb to the late 2010s). General notes on the study: The roughly 670 repertoires of the first cohort and the 95 to 150 validation repertoires were produced on the same platform, according to a later analysis. A separate validation cohort of 100 to 150 different subjects was used in addition to the approximately 670-subject first cohort. The study combined high-throughput TCR immunosequencing, statistical association of individual TCRs with disease status, and machine learning to predict cytomegalovirus infection status. The study was designed to test whether signatures of past pathogen exposure could be identified by cataloging public T cell receptors. What the research found in general, with its limitations: In vitro tests confirmed that a few of the cytomegalovirus-associated TCR beta chains recognize cytomegalovirus antigens. The study listed approximately 160 TCR beta chains as associated with cytomegalovirus. Across donors, most TCR sequences were observed very rarely, whereas some public TCRs were present in many individuals. In a later analysis, TCRs clustered in the first cohort were found to also tend to co-occur in the roughly 120 validation repertoires, with 94% of cluster scores above 0. A later analysis had no HLA typing for the validation cohort, so co-occurrence there was scored across all 120 or so repertoires. The classifier was reported to diagnose cytomegalovirus status with high specificity and sensitivity in both the original cohort and the validation cohort. According to the authors, the approach could potentially be generalized to other disease states and immunological phenotypes.

Separate from the approximately 730-subject first cohort, the validation cohort of 95 to 150 subjects was the group to which the donors belonged. Inclusive of the bounding cysteine and phenylalanine, the CDR3 is 20 residues long. The kept DNA is CDR3 alone, 60 bases in frame from the first base. V trim: 3 bases; J trim: 0 bases; unmatched bases: 14. CDR1 MDHEN and CDR2 SYDVKM are derived from the germline V gene. The rearrangement combines TRBV28 with TRBJ1-5, with 10 central nucleotides matching TRBD1. The sequence was obtained from a woman aged 18-29 years in good health and CMV-seropositive. Sequencing input: PBMCs. The DNA sequence is TGTGCCAGCAGTTTCCTGGGGACAGGGGATGGGGGCTATAGCAATCAGCCCCAGCATTTT. It codes for CASSFLGTGDGGYSNQPQHF.